These 16 T cell receptor beta chains originate from one sample sequenced in a study of shared clonotypes between healthy human individuals. Clones were read by immunoSEQ multiplex PCR, and TCRdb kept only the in-frame ones, dropping some. Seen here are some 2,100,000 clones, around 95% observed once, and the top ten hold 0.1% to 0.15%. The sample taken for sequencing was naive CD4+ T cells sorted from blood. Noted subset: CD45RA+ positively selected. These receptors came from a man between 18 and 29 years old in good health.

This sequence joins TRBV5-1 and TRBJ1-1; 8 bases agree with TRBD1. Losses at the gene ends were 4 bases for V and 3 bases for J; bases not matched to a gene: 8. This CDR3 contains 15 residues. Germline V gene lookup returns CDR1 SGHRS and CDR2 YFSETQ. CDR3 sequence reads: CASSHLGGQDTEAFF. The CDR3 region has the DNA TGCGCCAGCAGCCACTTGGGGGGACAGGACACTGAAGCTTTCTTT.

V usage is TRBV30 and J usage is TRBJ2-2; D may match TRBD1 or TRBD2 (6 bases each). Deletions cut 3 bases from V and 5 bases from J, with 13 bases between. The CDR3 extends over 14 amino acids. CDR1 is GTSNPN, CDR2 SVGIG, per germline (reference sequence). CDR3 in amino acids: CAWRLGGRTGELFF. As DNA, the CDR3 is TGTGCCTGGAGATTAGGGGGGCGAACCGGGGAGCTGTTTTTT.

The chain employs TRBV30 and TRBJ2-2, with D tentatively TRBD1 (5 bases). This CDR3 region has 15 residues. Germline V lookup: CDR1 GTSNPN, CDR2 SVGIG (reference sequence). V was shortened by 3 bases and J by 0 bases, with 11 bases between the two germline ends. CDR3 sequence (DNA): TGTGCCTGGAGGGGGCACGGAGCGAACACCGGGGAGCTGTTTTTT. It specifies CAWRGHGANTGELFF.

Only one count was recorded for this clone. V and J are TRBV10-1 and TRBJ2-1; no clear D. This CDR3 comprises 13 residues. Per the germline V gene, CDR1 is WNHNN and CDR2 is SYGVQD (reference sequence). V gave up 0 bases and J gave up 10 bases, with 10 bases separating them. CDR3 coding DNA: TGCGCCAGCAGTGAGTCACGGTCCGGGGAGCAGTTCTTC. Its protein product is CASSESRSGEQFF.

This chain joins TRBV6-5 and TRBJ1-2, with D possibly TRBD1 on 6 matching bases. CDR1 MNHEY and CDR2 SVGAGI come from the germline V gene. The CDR3 has 14 residues. V was clipped by 7 bases and J by 8 bases, with 20 bases between them. CDR3 DNA sequence: TGTGCCAGCACCCCCAGCTTCACCGGGGGCGGCTACACCTTC. It codes for CASTPSFTGGGYTF.

This chain uses TRBV7-9 with TRBJ2-7, with 7 positions matching TRBD1. Per the germline V gene, CDR1 is SEHNR and CDR2 is FQNEAQ (reference sequence). CDR3 length: 15 residues. J gave up 0 bases and V 2 bases, and 4 bases lay outside the gene matches. The CDR3 is CASSLMAGGSYEQYF. The CDR3 coding sequence is TGTGCCAGCAGCTTAATGGCAGGGGGCTCCTACGAGCAGTACTTC.

V and J are TRBV11-2 and TRBJ1-1; the D gene is possibly TRBD1 (5 bases). The V end lost 1 base, the J end lost 1 base, and 10 bases lay between the germline ends. CDR3 length equals 15 residues. CDR1 is SGHAT, CDR2 FQNNGV, per germline. The CDR3 DNA sequence: TGTGCCAGCAGCTTAGCCGGGACGGCGAACACTGAAGCTTTCTTT. As protein: CASSLAGTANTEAFF.

V usage is TRBV7-6 and J usage is TRBJ1-1; D unclear. Trimming pared 3 bases from V and 1 base from J, leaving 9 bases between. This CDR3 is built from 14 residues. Germline CDR1 and CDR2: SGHVS and FNYEAQ. CDR3 sequence reads: CASSFGKGNTEAFF. Written as DNA, the CDR3 is TGTGCCAGCAGCTTCGGGAAAGGGAACACTGAAGCTTTCTTT.

This clone was detected only once. The chain couples TRBV25-1 to TRBJ2-7, with TRBD2 matching over 10 bases. The V gene end was trimmed by 2 bases and the J gene end by 13 bases; junction bases not matched to a gene: 14. The CDR3 totals 15 residues. Germline CDR1 and CDR2: MGHDK and SYGVNS. In nucleotides, the CDR3 is TGTGCCAGCAGTGAAGCCCTGACTAGCGGGCGTCACCATTACTTC. This codes for CASSEALTSGRHHYF.

The chain is built from TRBV6-1 and TRBJ1-2, with a possible D match to TRBD1 (6 bases). The CDR3 consists of 16 residues. V was trimmed by 4 bases and J by 5 bases, leaving 20 bases between them. Germline CDR1 and CDR2: MNHNS and SASEGT. The DNA for the CDR3 is TGTGCCAGCAGTGTGGCGGTCGGGCAGGGGCGGTATGGCTACACCTTC. This encodes CASSVAVGQGRYGYTF.

This chain joins TRBV10-3 and TRBJ2-7, with D possibly being TRBD1 (6 bases). CDR3 length equals 15 residues. The V end was cut by 2 bases, the J end by 4 bases, with 15 bases between. Germline CDR1 is ENHRY and CDR2 is SYGVKD. CDR3 region: CAISEGQGSGYEQYF. CDR3 DNA sequence: TGTGCCATCAGTGAGGGGCAGGGGTCGGGATACGAGCAGTACTTC.

V and J are TRBV18 and TRBJ1-4; D unclear. Germline V gene data show CDR1 as KGHSH and CDR2 as LQKENI. The CDR3 runs to 14 residues. Trimming pared 6 bases from V and 8 bases from J, leaving 16 bases between. Here the CDR3 DNA reads TGTGCCAGCTCGCTCACTGATCCACCAGAAAAACTGTTTTTT. Protein: CASSLTDPPEKLFF. Drawing the rest from reference TRBV18 and TRBJ1-4, the complete variable domain is NAGVMQNPRHLVRRRGQEARLRCSPMKGHSHVYWYRQLPEEGLKFMVYLQKENIIDESGMPKERFSAEFPKEGPSILRIQQVVRGDSAAYFCASSLTDPPEKLFFGSGTQLSVL.

V is TRBV29-1 and J is TRBJ1-4; possibly TRBD1 for D (6 bases). CDR1 and CDR2 from the germline V gene are SQVTM and ANQGSEA. Deletions cut 3 bases from V and 7 bases from J, with 12 bases between. CDR3 size: 13 residues. CDR3 protein: CSVEWTVGEKLFF. In nucleotides, the CDR3 is TGCAGCGTTGAGTGGACAGTAGGTGAAAAACTGTTTTTT.

This clone was recorded once. This sequence joins TRBV28 and TRBJ1-5; perhaps TRBD1 as D (5 bases). The CDR3 length is 16 residues. Germline V gene data show CDR1 as MDHEN and CDR2 as SYDVKM. Trimming pared 2 bases from V and 3 bases from J, leaving 14 bases between. The CDR3: CASSLGTPRNNQPQHF. CDR3 in DNA: TGTGCCAGCAGTTTAGGGACCCCGAGGAACAATCAGCCCCAGCATTTT.

This clone was observed a single time. V is TRBV9 and J is TRBJ2-7, with D maybe TRBD1 (6 bases). The CDR3 extends over 15 amino acids. The V end was cut by 3 bases, the J end by 6 bases, with 19 bases between. CDR1 SGDLS and CDR2 YYNGEE come from the germline V gene. The CDR3 loop is CASSATDRPWGEQYF. DNA of the CDR3: TGTGCCAGCAGCGCCACCGACAGGCCCTGGGGCGAGCAGTACTTC.

V is TRBV18 and J is TRBJ2-7, with a tentative D call TRBD2 (6 bases). CDR3 length: 14 amino acids. Trimming pared 3 bases from V and 1 base from J, leaving 10 bases between. CDR1 is KGHSH and CDR2 is LQKENI in the germline V gene. CDR3 sequence (DNA): TGTGCCAGCTCACCTAGCGGAATTTCCTACGAGCAGTACTTC. Residues: CASSPSGISYEQYF.